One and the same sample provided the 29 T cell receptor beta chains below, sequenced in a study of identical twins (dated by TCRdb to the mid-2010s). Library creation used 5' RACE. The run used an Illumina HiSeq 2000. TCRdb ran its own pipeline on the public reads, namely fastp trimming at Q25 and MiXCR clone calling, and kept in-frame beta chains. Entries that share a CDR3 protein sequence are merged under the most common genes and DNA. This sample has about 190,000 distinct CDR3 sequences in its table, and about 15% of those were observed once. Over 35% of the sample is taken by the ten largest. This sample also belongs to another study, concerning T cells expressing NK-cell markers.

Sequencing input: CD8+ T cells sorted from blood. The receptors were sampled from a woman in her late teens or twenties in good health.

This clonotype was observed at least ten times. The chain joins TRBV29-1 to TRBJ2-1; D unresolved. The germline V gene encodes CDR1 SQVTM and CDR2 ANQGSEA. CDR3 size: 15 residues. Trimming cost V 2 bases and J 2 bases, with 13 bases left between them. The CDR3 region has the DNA TGCAGCGTTGAAATGGGATTTGGGGCCTACAATGAGCAGTTCTTC. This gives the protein CSVEMGFGAYNEQFF.

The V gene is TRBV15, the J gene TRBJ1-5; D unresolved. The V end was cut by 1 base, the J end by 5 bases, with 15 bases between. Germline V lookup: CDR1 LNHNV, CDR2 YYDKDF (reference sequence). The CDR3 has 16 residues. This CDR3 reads CATSRGLRDTDQPQHF. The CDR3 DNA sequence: TGTGCCACCAGCAGAGGTCTACGGGATACTGATCAGCCCCAGCATTTT.

The CDR3 sequence: CATKGFRGTPNTGELFF. In DNA, the CDR3 is TGTGCCACCAAGGGTTTTCGAGGGACACCGAACACCGGGGAGCTGTTTTTT. The chain carries TRBV6-2 or TRBV6-3 and TRBJ2-2, with D maybe TRBD1 (6 bases). The V gene lost 10 bases and the J gene lost 0 bases, with 21 bases spanning the gap. This CDR3 comprises 17 residues. Germline values: CDR1 MNHEY, CDR2 SVGEGT.

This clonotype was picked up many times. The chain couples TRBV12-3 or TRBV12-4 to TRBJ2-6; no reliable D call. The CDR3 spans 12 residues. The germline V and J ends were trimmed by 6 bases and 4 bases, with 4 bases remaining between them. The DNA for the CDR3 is TGTGCCAGCAGGTCCGGGGCCAACGTCCTGACTTTC. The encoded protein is CASRSGANVLTF.

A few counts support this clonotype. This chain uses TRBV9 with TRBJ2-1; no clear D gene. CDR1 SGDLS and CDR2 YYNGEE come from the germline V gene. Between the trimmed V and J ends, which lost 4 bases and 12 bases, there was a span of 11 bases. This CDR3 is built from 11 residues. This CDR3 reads CASSLSNRQFF. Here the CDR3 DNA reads TGTGCCAGCAGCCTCTCGAATCGGCAGTTCTTC.

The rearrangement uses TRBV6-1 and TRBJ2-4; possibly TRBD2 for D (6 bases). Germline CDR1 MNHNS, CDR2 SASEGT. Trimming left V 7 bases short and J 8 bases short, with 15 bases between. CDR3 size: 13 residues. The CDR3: CASTPSGGYIQYF. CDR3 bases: TGTGCCAGCACCCCCTCTGGGGGGTACATTCAGTACTTC.

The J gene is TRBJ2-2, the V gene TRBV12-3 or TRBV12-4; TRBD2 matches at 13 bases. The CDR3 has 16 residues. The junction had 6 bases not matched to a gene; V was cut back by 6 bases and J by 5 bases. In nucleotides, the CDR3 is TGTGCCAGCAGCAGACTAGCGGGAGGTCGGACCGGGGAGCTGTTTTTT. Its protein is CASSRLAGGRTGELFF.

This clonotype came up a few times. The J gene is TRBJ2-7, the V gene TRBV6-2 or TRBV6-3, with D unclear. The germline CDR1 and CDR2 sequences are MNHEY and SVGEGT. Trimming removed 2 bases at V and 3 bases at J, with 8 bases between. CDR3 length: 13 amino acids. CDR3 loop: CASSYPASYEQYF. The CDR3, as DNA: TGTGCCAGCAGTTACCCTGCGAGCTACGAGCAGTACTTC.

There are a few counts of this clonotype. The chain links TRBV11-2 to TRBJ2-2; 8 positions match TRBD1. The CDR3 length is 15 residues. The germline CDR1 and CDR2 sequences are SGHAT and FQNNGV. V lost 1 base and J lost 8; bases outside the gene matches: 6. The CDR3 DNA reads TGTGCCAGCAGCTTAGCCAACAGGGGGACGGGGGAGCTGTTTTTT. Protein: CASSLANRGTGELFF.

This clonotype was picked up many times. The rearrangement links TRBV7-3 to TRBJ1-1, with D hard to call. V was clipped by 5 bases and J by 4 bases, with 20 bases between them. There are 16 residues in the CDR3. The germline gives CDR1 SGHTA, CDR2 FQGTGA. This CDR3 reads CASSPPVLDNPTEAFF. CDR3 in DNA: TGTGCCAGCAGCCCGCCCGTTTTAGACAACCCCACTGAAGCTTTCTTT.

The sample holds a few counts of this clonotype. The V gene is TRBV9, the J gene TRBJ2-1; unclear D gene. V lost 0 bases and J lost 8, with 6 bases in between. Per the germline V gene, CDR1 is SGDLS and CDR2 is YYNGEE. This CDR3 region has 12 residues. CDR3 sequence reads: CASSVGGHEQFF. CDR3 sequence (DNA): TGTGCCAGCAGCGTAGGAGGCCATGAGCAGTTCTTC.

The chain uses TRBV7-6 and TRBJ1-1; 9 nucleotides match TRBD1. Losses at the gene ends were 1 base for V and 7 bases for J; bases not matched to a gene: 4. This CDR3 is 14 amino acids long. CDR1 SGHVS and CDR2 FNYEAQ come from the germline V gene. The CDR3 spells CASSLGTGVYEAFF. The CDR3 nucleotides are TGTGCCAGCAGCTTAGGGACAGGGGTATATGAAGCTTTCTTT.

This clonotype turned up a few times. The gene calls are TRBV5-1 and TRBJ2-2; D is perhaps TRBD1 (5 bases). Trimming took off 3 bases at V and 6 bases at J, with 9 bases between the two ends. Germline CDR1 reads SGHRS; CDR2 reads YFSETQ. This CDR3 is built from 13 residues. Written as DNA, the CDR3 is TGCGCCAGCAGCTATTGGGGCGCCGGGGAGCTGTTTTTT. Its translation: CASSYWGAGELFF.

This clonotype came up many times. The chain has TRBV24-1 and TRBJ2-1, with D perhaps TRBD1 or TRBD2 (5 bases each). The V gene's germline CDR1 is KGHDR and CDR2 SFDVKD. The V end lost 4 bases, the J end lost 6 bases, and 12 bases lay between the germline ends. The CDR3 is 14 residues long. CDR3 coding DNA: TGTGCCACCAGTGACCTTGGGACGACCAATGAGCAGTTCTTC. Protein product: CATSDLGTTNEQFF.

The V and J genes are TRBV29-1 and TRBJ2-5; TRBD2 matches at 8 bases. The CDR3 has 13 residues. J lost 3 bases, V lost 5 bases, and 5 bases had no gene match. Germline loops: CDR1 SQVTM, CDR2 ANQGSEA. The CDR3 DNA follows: TGCAGCGTTCAACCGGGACTAGAAGAGACCCAGTACTTC. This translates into CSVQPGLEETQYF.

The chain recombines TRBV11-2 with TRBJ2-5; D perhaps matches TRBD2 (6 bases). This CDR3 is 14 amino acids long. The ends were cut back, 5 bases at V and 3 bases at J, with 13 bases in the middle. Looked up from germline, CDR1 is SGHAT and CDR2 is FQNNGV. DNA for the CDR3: TGTGCCAGCAGCCAGATAGGACTAAAAGAGACCCAGTACTTC. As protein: CASSQIGLKETQYF.

This CDR3 is CASSRRDYEQFF. In nucleotides, the CDR3 is TGTGCCAGCAGCCGTAGAGATTATGAGCAGTTCTTC. This sequence joins TRBV13 and TRBJ2-1; D not resolved. CDR1 is PRHDT, CDR2 FYEKMQ, per germline (reference sequence). CDR3 length equals 12 residues. Trimming took off 5 bases at V and 8 bases at J, with 10 bases between the two ends. Drawing the rest from reference TRBV13 and TRBJ2-1, the complete variable domain is AAGVIQSPRHLIKEKRETATLKCYPIPRHDTVYWYQQGPGQDPQFLISFYEKMQSDKGSIPDRFSAQQFSDYHSELNMSSLELGDSALYFCASSRRDYEQFFGPGTRLTVL.

The CDR3 sequence: CASSFEFSSNRELFF. CDR3 DNA: TGTGCCAGCAGTTTTGAGTTTTCTTCCAACCGGGAGCTGTTTTTT. The V and J genes are TRBV12-3 or TRBV12-4 and TRBJ2-2; D remains ambiguous. The CDR3 spans 15 residues. Deletions cut 3 bases from V and 9 bases from J, with 17 bases between.

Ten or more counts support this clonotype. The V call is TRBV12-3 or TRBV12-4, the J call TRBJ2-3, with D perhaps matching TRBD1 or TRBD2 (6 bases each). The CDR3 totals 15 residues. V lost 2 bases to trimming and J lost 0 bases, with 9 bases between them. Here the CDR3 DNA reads TGTGCCAGCAGTTTATTCGGGGGCAGCACAGATACGCAGTATTTT. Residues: CASSLFGGSTDTQYF.

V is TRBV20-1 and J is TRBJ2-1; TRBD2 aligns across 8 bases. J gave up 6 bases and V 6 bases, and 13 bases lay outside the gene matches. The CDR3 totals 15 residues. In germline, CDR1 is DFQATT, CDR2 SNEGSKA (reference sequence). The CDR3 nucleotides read TGCAGTGCCGAGTGGGTAGCGGGAAGCCCCAATGAGCAGTTCTTC. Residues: CSAEWVAGSPNEQFF.

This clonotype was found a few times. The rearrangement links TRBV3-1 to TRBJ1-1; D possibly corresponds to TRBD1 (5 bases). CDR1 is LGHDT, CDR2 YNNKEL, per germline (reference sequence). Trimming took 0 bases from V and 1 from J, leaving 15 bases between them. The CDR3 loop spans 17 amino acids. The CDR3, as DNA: TGTGCCAGCAGCCAAGAAGGGGTCCATTGGGGGAACACTGAAGCTTTCTTT. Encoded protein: CASSQEGVHWGNTEAFF.

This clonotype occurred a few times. The CDR3 loop is CASSLGTSGGTYEQYF. In nucleotides, the CDR3 is TGTGCCAGCAGCTTGGGGACTAGCGGGGGGACCTACGAGCAGTACTTC. J is TRBJ2-7 and V is TRBV7-9; 15 bases are shared with TRBD2. The V segment lost 3 bases and the J segment 2 bases; nucleotides outside the gene matches: 2. The CDR3 is made up of 16 amino acids. From germline, CDR1 is SEHNR and CDR2 FQNEAQ (reference sequence).

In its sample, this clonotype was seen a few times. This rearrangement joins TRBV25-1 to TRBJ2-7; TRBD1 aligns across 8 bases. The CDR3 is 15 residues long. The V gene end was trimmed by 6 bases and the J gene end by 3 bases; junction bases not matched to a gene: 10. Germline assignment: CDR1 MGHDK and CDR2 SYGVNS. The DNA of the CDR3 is TGTGCCAGCAGCACTAACAGGGGGATTTACTACGAGCAGTACTTC. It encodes CASSTNRGIYYEQYF.

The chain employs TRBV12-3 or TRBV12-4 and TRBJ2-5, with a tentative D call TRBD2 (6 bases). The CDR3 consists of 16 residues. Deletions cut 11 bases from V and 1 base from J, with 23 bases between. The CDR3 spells CAVTLEGEGPQETQYF. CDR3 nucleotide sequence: TGTGCCGTAACTCTGGAGGGAGAGGGACCCCAAGAGACCCAGTACTTC.

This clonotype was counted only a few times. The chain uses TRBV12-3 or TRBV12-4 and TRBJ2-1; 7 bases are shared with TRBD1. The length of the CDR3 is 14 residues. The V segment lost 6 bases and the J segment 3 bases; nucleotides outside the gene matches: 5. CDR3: CASSFGTVYNEQFF. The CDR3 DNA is TGTGCCAGCAGCTTCGGGACAGTCTACAATGAGCAGTTCTTC.

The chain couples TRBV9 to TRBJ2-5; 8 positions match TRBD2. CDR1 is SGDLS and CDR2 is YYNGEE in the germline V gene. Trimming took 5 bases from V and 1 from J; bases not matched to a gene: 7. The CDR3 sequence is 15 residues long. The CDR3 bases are TGTGCCAGCAGTTCTCGGGGGGGCCCCCAAGAGACCCAGTACTTC. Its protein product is CASSSRGGPQETQYF.

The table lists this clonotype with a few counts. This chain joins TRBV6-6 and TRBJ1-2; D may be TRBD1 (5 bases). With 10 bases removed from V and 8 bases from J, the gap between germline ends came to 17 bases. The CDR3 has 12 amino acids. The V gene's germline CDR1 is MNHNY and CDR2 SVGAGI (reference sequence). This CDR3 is CATWGGVLGYTF. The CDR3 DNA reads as TGTGCCACATGGGGGGGAGTTCTGGGCTACACCTTC.

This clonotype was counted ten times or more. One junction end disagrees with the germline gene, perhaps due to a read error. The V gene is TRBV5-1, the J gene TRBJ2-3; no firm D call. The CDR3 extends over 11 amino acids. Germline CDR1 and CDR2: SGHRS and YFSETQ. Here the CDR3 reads CASRSTDTQYF. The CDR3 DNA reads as TGTGCCAGCAGGAGCACAGATACGCAGTATTTT.

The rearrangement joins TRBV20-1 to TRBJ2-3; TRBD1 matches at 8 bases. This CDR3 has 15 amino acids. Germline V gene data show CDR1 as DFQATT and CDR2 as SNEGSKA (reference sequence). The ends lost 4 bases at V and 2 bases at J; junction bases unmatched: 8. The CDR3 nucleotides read TGCAGTGCTAACCCTACGACAGGGGCCACAGATACGCAGTATTTT. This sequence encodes CSANPTTGATDTQYF.